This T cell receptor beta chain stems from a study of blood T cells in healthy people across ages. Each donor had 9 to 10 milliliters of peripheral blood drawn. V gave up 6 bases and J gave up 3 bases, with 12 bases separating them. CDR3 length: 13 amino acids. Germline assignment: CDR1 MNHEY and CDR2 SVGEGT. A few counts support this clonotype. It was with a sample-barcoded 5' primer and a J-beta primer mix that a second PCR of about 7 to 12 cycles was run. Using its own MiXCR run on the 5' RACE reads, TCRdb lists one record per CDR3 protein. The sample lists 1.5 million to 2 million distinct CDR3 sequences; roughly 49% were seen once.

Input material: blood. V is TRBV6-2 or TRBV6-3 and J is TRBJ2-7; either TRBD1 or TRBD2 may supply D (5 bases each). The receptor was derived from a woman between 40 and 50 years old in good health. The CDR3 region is CASRPGPRYEQYF. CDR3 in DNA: TGTGCCAGCAGGCCGGGACCCCGCTACGAGCAGTACTTC.